This T cell receptor (beta chain) appears in the sequencing data of a study of blood T cell repertoires in COVID-19. Study-level information: From T cells, B-cell-depleted T cells, or PBMCs came the material, which was cDNA or gDNA.

In this sample, this clone turned up once. The CDR3 is made up of 14 amino acids. CDR1 is SNHLY and CDR2 is FYNNEI in the germline V gene. Unmatched junction bases numbered 7, after V lost 4 bases and J lost 8 bases. The method was immunoSEQ multiplex PCR; TCRdb's version includes in-frame clones alone and lacks a portion of them. The table shows approximately 30,000 clones, with around three quarters occurring only once. Specimen: peripheral blood. The chain carries TRBV2 and TRBJ1-2; TRBD1 matches 10 bases. This clonotype was sampled from an older man with acute or convalescent COVID-19. The CDR3 coding sequence is TGTGCCAGCAGTGCGGGACAGGGGTTCCTAGGCTACACCTTC. Translated, it gives CASSAGQGFLGYTF.